This is a list of T cell receptor beta chains from one sample in a study of cytotoxic CD8 clonotypes in ibrutinib-treated CLL. The assay was immunoSEQ multiplex PCR, and TCRdb's table has in-frame clones only and misses some. This sample has some 93,000 clones, with approximately 78% found just once. Sequencing was performed on PBMCs, taken after 12 months of ibrutinib treatment. The receptors derive from a human donor with chronic lymphocytic leukemia. The CDR3 runs from the conserved cysteine through the conserved F or W. A D gene is named only where the DNA matches it firmly. A clone size is listed for some rows: how often the clone was seen (once, few, many), or a class if it is expanded.

once TRBJ2-5 - TRBV7-2 12 TGTGCCAGCAGCTTCCAAGGGGAGACCCAGTACTTC CASSFQGETQYF
- TRBJ2-7 TRBD1 TRBV5-4 16 TGTGCCAGCAGCTTGGCAAAGGGGACAGGGTCCTACGAGCAGTACTTC CASSLAKGTGSYEQYF
- TRBJ1-5 - TRBV6-1 13 TGTGCCAGCCACGCGGTCCCAAATCAGCCCCAGCATTTT CASHAVPNQPQHF
few TRBJ2-4 TRBD2 TRBV6-6 16 TGTGCCATCTCGCGGGGCGGGGGGTCGGCCAAAAACATTCAGTACTTC CAISRGGGSAKNIQYF
- TRBJ2-7 TRBD2 TRBV11-3 15 TGTGCCAGCAGCCCGACTAGCGGGGTCTCCTACGAGCAGTACTTC CASSPTSGVSYEQYF
- TRBJ1-1 - TRBV6-5 13 TGTGCCAGCAGTTACGGAGGGGGCACTGAAGCTTTCTTT CASSYGGGTEAFF
- TRBJ2-7 - TRBV6-5 16 TGTGCCAGCAGTTACTCGACGGGAGTAGGGTCCTACGAGCAGTACTTC CASSYSTGVGSYEQYF
- TRBJ1-4 - TRBV5-1 15 TGCGCCAGCAGCTTGGTGGAGTTGTCGCAGGAAAAACTGTTTTTT CASSLVELSQEKLFF
- TRBJ1-3 TRBD1 TRBV5-1 17 TGCGCCAGCAGCGACGGCTTCGCGACAGGGTCGGGAAACACCATATATTTT CASSDGFATGSGNTIYF
- TRBJ2-3 - TRBV6-1 13 TGTGCCAGCAGTGAAGGGACTAAGGATACGCAGTATTTT CASSEGTKDTQYF
few TRBJ2-5 - TRBV6-5 14 TGTGCCAGCAGAACGGGGGGCCCGCTGGAGACCCAGTACTTC CASRTGGPLETQYF
- TRBJ2-2 - TRBV7-2 13 TGTGCCAGCAGACCTGAAGCGGCCGGGGAGCTGTTTTTT CASRPEAAGELFF
- TRBJ1-1 TRBD1 TRBV11-3 15 TGTGCCAGCAGTGGGGACAGGGGTTCTAACACTGAAGCTTTCTTT CASSGDRGSNTEAFF
few TRBJ1-1 TRBD1 TRBV5-1 17 TGCGCCAGCAGCTTGGAGTTCCCCGGGACAGGGAACACTGAAGCTTTCTTT CASSLEFPGTGNTEAFF
- TRBJ1-2 - TRBV4-1 16 TGCGCCAGCAGCCAAGGCCTGGGGACCGGGAACTATGGCTACACCTTC CASSQGLGTGNYGYTF
many TRBJ1-2 - TRBV6-6 13 TGTGCCAGCAGCCCCCTGACAGAAGATGGCTACACCTTC CASSPLTEDGYTF
- TRBJ1-5 - TRBV10-3 13 TGTGCCATCAGCTCAGGGGCAAGTCAGCCCCAGCATTTT CAISSGASQPQHF
- TRBJ2-1 TRBD2 TRBV5-4 17 TGTGCCAGCAGCACGGGACTAGCGGGGTCCTCCTACAATGAGCAGTTCTTC CASSTGLAGSSYNEQFF
- TRBJ1-2 - TRBV2 13 TGTGCCAGCATCAGGGGTCCCTCCTATGGCTACACCTTC CASIRGPSYGYTF
- TRBJ2-4 TRBD2 TRBV28 14 TGTGCCAGCAGTTTACGGACTAGCGGAAACATTCAGTACTTC CASSLRTSGNIQYF
- TRBJ2-5 TRBD1 TRBV7-3 15 TGTGCCAGCAGCCAAATGACAGGGGTCCAAGAGACCCAGTACTTC CASSQMTGVQETQYF
once TRBJ2-3 TRBD2 TRBV30 17 TGTGCCTGGAGCGCTAGACTAGCGGGGGGAGTGAAAGATACGCAGTATTTT CAWSARLAGGVKDTQYF
- TRBJ2-5 - TRBV2 17 TGTGCCAGCCTCCCGGGGATCGGGACAGCGGGCGGGGAGACCCAGTACTTC CASLPGIGTAGGETQYF
- TRBJ2-1 - TRBV30 13 TGTGCCTGGAGTCCTAGGGGTTTCGGTGAGCAGTTCTTC CAWSPRGFGEQFF
once TRBJ2-5 TRBD2 TRBV9 15 TGTGCCAGCAGCGGGAGCGGGGGTGGGAGAGAGACCCAGTACTTC CASSGSGGGRETQYF
- TRBJ1-1 - TRBV5-5 14 TGTGCCAGCAGCTTGACGGTTATGAACACTGAAGCTTTCTTT CASSLTVMNTEAFF
- TRBJ1-1 TRBD1 TRBV6-5 14 TGTGCCAGCAGCCAGACAGGGAGGGGGTCTGAAGCTTTCTTT CASSQTGRGSEAFF
many TRBJ2-5 TRBD1 TRBV7-9 14 TGTGCCAGCAGCAGAACAGGGGGCCGGGAGACCCAGTACTTC CASSRTGGRETQYF
- TRBJ1-1 TRBD1 TRBV19 15 TGTGCCAGTAGTACGTCCGGGACAGGGAACACTGAAGCTTTCTTT CASSTSGTGNTEAFF
- TRBJ2-7 - TRBV5-1 12 TGCGCCAGCAGCTCGGAGTCCTACGAGCAGTACTTC CASSSESYEQYF
once TRBJ1-5 - TRBV19 14 TGTGCCAGTACCAGAGCAGATAGCAATCAGCCCCAGCATTTT CASTRADSNQPQHF
- TRBJ2-2 TRBD2 TRBV2 16 TGTGCCAGCCCCGCGGGGGAGCACGCGAACACCGGGGAGCTGTTTTTT CASPAGEHANTGELFF
- TRBJ2-7 TRBD1 TRBV6-5 14 TGTGCCAGCAGCACTGACAGGGCTGCCTACGAGCAGTACTTC CASSTDRAAYEQYF
few TRBJ2-5 TRBD2 TRBV7-2 14 TGTGCCAGCAGCTTAGCGGGACTACAGGAGACCCAGTACTTC CASSLAGLQETQYF